This record looks at one TCR beta chain sequence and its context. This sample is part of a study of regulatory T cells in long-lasting Graves disease. Through Arm-PCR of CDR3 regions and iRepertoire HTBI primers, TCR beta libraries were built. Each CDR3 protein is one row after TCRdb ran MiXCR on the multiplex PCR reads. The data contain over 300,000 distinct CDR3 sequences, less than 20% of them singletons. Time point indicated: newly diagnosed GD, antithyroid drugs for less than 3 months. RNA from PBMCs was the source of the TCR library. Trimming took 5 bases from V and 5 from J, leaving 10 bases between them. The CDR3 length is 13 residues. Germline V gene data show CDR1 as LGHDT and CDR2 as YNNKEL (reference sequence).

This sequence originates from a female donor with Graves disease. Specimen: peripheral blood mononuclear cells (PBMCs), collected at new diagnosis, from a patient treated with antithyroid drugs. The chain carries TRBV3-1 and TRBJ1-5; D not resolved. The DNA for the CDR3 is TGTGCCAGCAGCTCTGAACAAGATCAGCCCCAGCATTTT. This encodes CASSSEQDQPQHF.